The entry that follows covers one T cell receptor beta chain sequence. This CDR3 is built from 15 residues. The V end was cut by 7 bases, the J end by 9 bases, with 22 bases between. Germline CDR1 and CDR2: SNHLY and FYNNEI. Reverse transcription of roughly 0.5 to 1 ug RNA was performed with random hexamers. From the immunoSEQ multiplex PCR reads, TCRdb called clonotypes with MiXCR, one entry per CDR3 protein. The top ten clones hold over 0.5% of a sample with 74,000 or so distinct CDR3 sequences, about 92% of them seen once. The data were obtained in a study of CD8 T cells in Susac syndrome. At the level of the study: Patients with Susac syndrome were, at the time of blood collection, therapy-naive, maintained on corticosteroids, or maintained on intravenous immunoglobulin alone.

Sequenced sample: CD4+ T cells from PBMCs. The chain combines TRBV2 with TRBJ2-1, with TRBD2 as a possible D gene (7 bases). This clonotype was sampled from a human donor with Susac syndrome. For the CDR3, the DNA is TGTGCCAGCACCGGTAGGGGGGGCCCGGTTTCTGAGCAGTTCTTC. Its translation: CASTGRGGPVSEQFF. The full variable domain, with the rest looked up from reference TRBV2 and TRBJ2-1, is EPEVTQTPSHQVTQMGQEVILRCVPISNHLYFYWYRQILGQKVEFLVSFYNNEISEKSEIFDDQFSVERPDGSNFTLKIRSTKLEDSAMYFCASTGRGGPVSEQFFGPGTRLTVL.